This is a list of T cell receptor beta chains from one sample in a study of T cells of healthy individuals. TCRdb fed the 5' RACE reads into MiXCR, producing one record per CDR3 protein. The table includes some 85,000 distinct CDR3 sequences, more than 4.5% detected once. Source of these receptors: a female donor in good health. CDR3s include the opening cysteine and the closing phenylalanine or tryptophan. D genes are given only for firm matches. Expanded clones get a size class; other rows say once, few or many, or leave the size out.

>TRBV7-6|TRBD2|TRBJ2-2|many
CASSLFLAVRGTGELFF
TGTGCCAGCAGCTTATTTCTAGCGGTGAGGGGAACCGGGGAGCTGTTTTTT
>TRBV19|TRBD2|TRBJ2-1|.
CASSIETSGSSYNEQFF
TGTGCCAGTAGTATAGAAACTAGCGGAAGCTCCTACAATGAGCAGTTCTTC
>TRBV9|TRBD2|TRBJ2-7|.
CASSVGSGGAYEQYF
TGTGCCAGCAGCGTAGGTAGCGGGGGGGCCTACGAGCAGTACTTC
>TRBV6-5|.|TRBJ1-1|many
CASSYGDSSRGTEAFF
TGTGCCAGCAGTTACGGGGACTCTTCCCGGGGCACTGAAGCTTTCTTT
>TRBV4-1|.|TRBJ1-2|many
CASSQVLYAASYTF
TGCGCCAGCAGCCAAGTGCTCTACGCTGCTAGCTACACCTTC
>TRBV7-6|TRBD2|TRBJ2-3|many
CASSTRTSGINTDTQYF
TGTGCCAGCAGCACGAGGACTAGCGGGATAAACACAGATACGCAGTATTTT
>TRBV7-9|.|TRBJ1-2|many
CASSRRRYGGTVDGYTF
TGTGCCAGCAGCCGTAGACGATATGGGGGCACGGTGGATGGCTACACCTTC
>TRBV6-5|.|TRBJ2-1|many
CASRGLNEQFF
TGTGCCAGCAGAGGGCTTAATGAGCAGTTCTTC
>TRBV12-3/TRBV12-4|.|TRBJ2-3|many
CASSFVGTSTDTQYF
TGTGCCAGCAGTTTCGTCGGGACTAGCACAGATACGCAGTATTTT
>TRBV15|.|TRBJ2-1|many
CATSTGTYNEQFF
TGTGCCACCAGCACCGGGACGTACAATGAGCAGTTCTTC
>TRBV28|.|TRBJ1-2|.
CASSLDTNYGYTF
TGTGCCAGCAGTTTAGACACTAACTATGGCTACACCTTC
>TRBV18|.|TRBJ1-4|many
CASSPPVRERYEKLFF
TGTGCCAGCTCACCTCCCGTCAGGGAACGGTATGAAAAACTGTTTTTT
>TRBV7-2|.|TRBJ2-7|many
CASSLGRTSYEQYF
TGTGCCAGCAGCTTAGGGCGGACCTCCTACGAGCAGTACTTC
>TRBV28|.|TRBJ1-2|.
CASSLTGEGYTF
TGTGCCAGCAGTTTGACGGGGGAGGGCTACACCTTC
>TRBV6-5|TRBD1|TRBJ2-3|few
CASSYRQGSNTQYF
TGTGCCAGCAGTTACCGACAGGGGAGTAATACGCAGTATTTT
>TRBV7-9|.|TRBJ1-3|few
CASSSRDTSGNTIYF
TGTGCCAGCAGCTCCCGGGACACCTCTGGAAACACCATATATTTT
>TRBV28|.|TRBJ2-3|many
CASSLSPSADTQYF
TGTGCCAGCAGTTTATCCCCTAGCGCAGATACGCAGTATTTT
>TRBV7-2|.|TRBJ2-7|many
CASSLIYEQYF
TGTGCCAGCAGCTTAATCTACGAGCAGTACTTC
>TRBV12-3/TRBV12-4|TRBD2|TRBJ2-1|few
CASSPFLAGNEQFF
TGTGCCAGCAGTCCTTTTCTAGCGGGGAATGAGCAGTTCTTC
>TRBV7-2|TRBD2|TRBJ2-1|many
CASSLLAGFYNEQFF
TGTGCCAGCAGCTTATTAGCGGGATTCTACAATGAGCAGTTCTTC
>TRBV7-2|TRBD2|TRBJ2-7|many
CASAMLQPSGRVREQYF
TGTGCCAGCGCCATGCTACAGCCTAGCGGGAGGGTGCGGGAGCAGTACTTC
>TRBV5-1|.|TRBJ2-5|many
CASSLGEPETQYF
TGCGCCAGCAGCTTGGGGGAGCCGGAGACCCAGTACTTC
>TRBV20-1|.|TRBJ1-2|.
CSARFGGEVGYTF
TGCAGTGCTAGATTCGGCGGTGAAGTCGGCTACACCTTC
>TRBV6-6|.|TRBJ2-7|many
CASSYPSTGRPRYEQYF
TGTGCCAGCAGTTACCCGTCGACCGGTCGGCCGAGGTACGAGCAGTACTTC
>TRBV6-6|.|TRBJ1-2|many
CASSYVEENYGYTF
TGTGCCAGCAGTTACGTCGAAGAGAACTATGGCTACACCTTC
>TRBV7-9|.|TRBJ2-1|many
CASSFMANLLTHPEQFF
TGTGCCAGCAGCTTCATGGCAAACCTCCTCACCCATCCCGAGCAGTTCTTC
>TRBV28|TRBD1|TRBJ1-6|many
CASTLPRDRDNSPLHF
TGTGCCAGCACCCTCCCGAGGGACAGGGATAATTCACCCCTCCACTTT
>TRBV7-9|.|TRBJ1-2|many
CASSLNPGSNYGYTF
TGTGCCAGCAGCTTAAACCCTGGCAGTAACTATGGCTACACCTTC
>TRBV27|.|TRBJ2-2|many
CASSLRSLTGELFF
TGTGCCAGCAGTTTACGGTCACTCACCGGGGAGCTGTTTTTT
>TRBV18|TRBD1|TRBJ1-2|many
CASSPETPGTGLNYGYTF
TGTGCCAGCTCACCCGAAACACCAGGGACAGGCCTTAACTATGGCTACACCTTC
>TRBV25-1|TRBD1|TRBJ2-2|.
CASSPDRDWNTGELFF
TGTGCCAGCAGTCCGGACAGGGACTGGAACACCGGGGAGCTGTTTTTT
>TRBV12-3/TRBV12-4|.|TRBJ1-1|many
CASSPGQQVNTEAFF
TGTGCCAGCAGTCCAGGACAGCAAGTGAACACTGAAGCTTTCTTT
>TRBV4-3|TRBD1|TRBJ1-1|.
CASGITGGAGTEAFF
TGCGCCAGCGGGATAACAGGGGGCGCAGGGACTGAAGCTTTCTTT
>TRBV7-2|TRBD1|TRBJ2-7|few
CASSRPPGQGSHEQYF
TGTGCCAGCAGTCGACCCCCGGGACAGGGCTCCCACGAGCAGTACTTC
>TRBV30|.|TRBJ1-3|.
CAWSPGVSGNTIYF
TGTGCCTGGAGTCCGGGGGTCTCTGGAAACACCATATATTTT
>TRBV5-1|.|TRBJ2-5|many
CASSLEGQDQETQYF
TGCGCCAGCAGCTTGGAGGGGCAGGACCAAGAGACCCAGTACTTC
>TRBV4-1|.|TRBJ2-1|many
CASSPLAPSGQSSYNEQFF
TGCGCCAGCAGCCCCTTGGCCCCTAGCGGACAGAGCTCCTACAATGAGCAGTTCTTC
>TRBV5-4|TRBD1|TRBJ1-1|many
CASSMETGVRAFF
TGTGCCAGCAGCATGGAGACAGGGGTGAGAGCTTTCTTT
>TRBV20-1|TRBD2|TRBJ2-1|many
CSATSGSSYNEQFF
TGCAGTGCGACTAGCGGGAGTTCCTACAATGAGCAGTTCTTC
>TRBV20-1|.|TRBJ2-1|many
CSARDRLPGFLYNEQFF
TGCAGTGCTAGAGATCGACTCCCGGGATTCCTCTACAATGAGCAGTTCTTC
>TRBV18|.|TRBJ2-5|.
CASSTGAQEGTQYF
TGTGCCAGCTCAACGGGGGCTCAGGAGGGGACCCAGTACTTC
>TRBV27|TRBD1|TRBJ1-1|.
CASSSTGGWTEAFF
TGTGCCAGCAGTTCGACAGGGGGCTGGACTGAAGCTTTCTTT
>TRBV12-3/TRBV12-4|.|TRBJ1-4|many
CASSLRSIEEKLFF
TGTGCCAGCAGTTTAAGGTCAATCGAAGAAAAACTGTTTTTT
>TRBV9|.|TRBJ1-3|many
CASSATSLQFPGNTIYF
TGTGCCAGCAGCGCTACTTCACTACAGTTTCCTGGAAACACCATATATTTT
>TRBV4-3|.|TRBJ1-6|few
CASSQVRAVNSPLHF
TGCGCCAGCAGCCAAGTAAGGGCCGTAAATTCACCCCTCCACTTT
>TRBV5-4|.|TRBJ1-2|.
CASSGQGNYGYTF
TGTGCCAGCAGCGGGCAAGGAAACTATGGCTACACCTTC
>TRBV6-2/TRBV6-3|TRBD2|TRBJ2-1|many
CASRASGRRFNEQFF
TGTGCCAGCAGGGCTAGCGGGAGAAGGTTCAATGAGCAGTTCTTC
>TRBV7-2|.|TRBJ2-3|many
CASSNYWTWQNTDTQYF
TGTGCCAGCAGCAATTACTGGACGTGGCAGAACACAGATACGCAGTATTTT
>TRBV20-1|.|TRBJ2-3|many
CSAEPADGIGSTDTQYF
TGCAGTGCCGAACCTGCTGACGGGATCGGTAGCACAGATACGCAGTATTTT